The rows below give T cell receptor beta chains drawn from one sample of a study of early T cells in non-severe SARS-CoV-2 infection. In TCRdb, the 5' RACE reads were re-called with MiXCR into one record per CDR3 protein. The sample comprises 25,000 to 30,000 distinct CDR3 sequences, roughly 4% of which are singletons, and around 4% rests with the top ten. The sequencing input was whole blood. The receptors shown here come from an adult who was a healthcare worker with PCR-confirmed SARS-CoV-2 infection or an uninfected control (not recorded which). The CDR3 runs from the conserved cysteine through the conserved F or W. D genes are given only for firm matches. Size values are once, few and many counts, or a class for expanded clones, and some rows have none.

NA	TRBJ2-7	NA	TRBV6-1	TGTGCCAGCAGTGAAAATCCCGGCAGCTCCTACGAGCAGTACTTC	CASSENPGSSYEQYF
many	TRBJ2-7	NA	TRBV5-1	TGCGCCAGCAGCTTTAGGGGTGAATCCTACGAGCAGTACTTC	CASSFRGESYEQYF
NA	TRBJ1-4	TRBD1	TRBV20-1	TGCAGTGCCACACCGGGACAGGGGGCGCGGAAACTGTTTTTT	CSATPGQGARKLFF
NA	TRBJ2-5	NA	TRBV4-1	TGCGCCAGCAGCCATTGGAGGGGGGAGACCCAGTACTTC	CASSHWRGETQYF
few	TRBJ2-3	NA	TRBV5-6	TGTGCCAGCAGCTTGGCCGTCACAGATACGCAGTATTTT	CASSLAVTDTQYF
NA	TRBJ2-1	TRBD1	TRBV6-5	TGTGCCAGCAGTGCCCAGGGGGCGGGGGAGCAGTTCTTC	CASSAQGAGEQFF
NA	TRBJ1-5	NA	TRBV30	TGTGCCTGGAGTGTCAGGTGGGGCAATCAGCCCCAGCATTTT	CAWSVRWGNQPQHF
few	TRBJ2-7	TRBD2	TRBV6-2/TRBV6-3	TGTGCCAGCAGTGAACTAGCGGGGTTACCCTACGAGCAGTACTTC	CASSELAGLPYEQYF
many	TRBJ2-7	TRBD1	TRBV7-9	TGTGCCAGCAGCCTCGGGGACAGGGTCGGAGAGCAGTACTTC	CASSLGDRVGEQYF
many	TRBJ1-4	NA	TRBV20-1	TGCAGTGCTAAAACGACCAGTACAACTAATGAAAAACTGTTTTTT	CSAKTTSTTNEKLFF
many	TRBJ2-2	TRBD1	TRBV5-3	TGTGCCAGAAGCACGGACAGGGAAAACACCGGGGAGCTGTTTTTT	CARSTDRENTGELFF
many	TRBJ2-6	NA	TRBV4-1	TGCGCCAGCAGCCAAGAAGGGCGAGGTGGGGCCAACGTCCTGACTTTC	CASSQEGRGGANVLTF
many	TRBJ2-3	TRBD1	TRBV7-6	TGTGCCAGCACCGGAGACAGGGGGGCTGCGGGAGGCACAGATACGCAGTATTTT	CASTGDRGAAGGTDTQYF
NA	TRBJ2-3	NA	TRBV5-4	TGTGCCAGCAGCCCCCTCCCAAAAGATACGCAGTATTTT	CASSPLPKDTQYF
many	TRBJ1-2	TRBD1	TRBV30	TGTGCCTGGAGCAAGACAGGGAGAGGTGGCTACACCTTC	CAWSKTGRGGYTF
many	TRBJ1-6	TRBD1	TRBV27	TGTGCCAGCAAAACTGGGACAGCCGGTAATTCACCCCTCCACTTT	CASKTGTAGNSPLHF
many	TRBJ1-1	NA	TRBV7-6	TGTGCCAGCAGCTTAGCGGGGGGCCTAGGGAACACTGAAGCTTTCTTT	CASSLAGGLGNTEAFF